This T cell receptor beta chain was obtained from a study of graft-versus-host responses after intestinal transplantation. Study summary: Recipients received multivisceral, liver-intestinal, or isolated intestinal transplants. Recipients were all induced with anti-thymocyte globulin, then given tacrolimus and steroids for around three years.

TCRdb's copy holds only in-frame clones and misses some; the assay was immunoSEQ multiplex PCR. The table lists some 86,000 clones, around nine tenths of them singletons. Trimming pared 0 bases from V and 5 bases from J, leaving 13 bases between. Germline lookup yields CDR1 MGHRA and CDR2 YSYEKL. The CDR3 totals 15 residues. The study, taken as a whole, reports: Detected in recipient marrow were GvH clones, some of which were first observed in ileum or blood.

Turning to this clone: Its antigen is still unknown.

Sequencing used unstimulated CD8+ T cells sorted from spleen or lymph node cells, obtained before intestinal transplant. The chain has TRBV4-1 and TRBJ1-2, with D possibly being TRBD1 (6 bases). The receptor was isolated from a human donor who received an intestinal transplant. CDR3 DNA: TGCGCCAGCAGCCAAGATAGGGGGGGTTGGTATGGCTACACCTTC. It encodes CASSQDRGGWYGYTF.